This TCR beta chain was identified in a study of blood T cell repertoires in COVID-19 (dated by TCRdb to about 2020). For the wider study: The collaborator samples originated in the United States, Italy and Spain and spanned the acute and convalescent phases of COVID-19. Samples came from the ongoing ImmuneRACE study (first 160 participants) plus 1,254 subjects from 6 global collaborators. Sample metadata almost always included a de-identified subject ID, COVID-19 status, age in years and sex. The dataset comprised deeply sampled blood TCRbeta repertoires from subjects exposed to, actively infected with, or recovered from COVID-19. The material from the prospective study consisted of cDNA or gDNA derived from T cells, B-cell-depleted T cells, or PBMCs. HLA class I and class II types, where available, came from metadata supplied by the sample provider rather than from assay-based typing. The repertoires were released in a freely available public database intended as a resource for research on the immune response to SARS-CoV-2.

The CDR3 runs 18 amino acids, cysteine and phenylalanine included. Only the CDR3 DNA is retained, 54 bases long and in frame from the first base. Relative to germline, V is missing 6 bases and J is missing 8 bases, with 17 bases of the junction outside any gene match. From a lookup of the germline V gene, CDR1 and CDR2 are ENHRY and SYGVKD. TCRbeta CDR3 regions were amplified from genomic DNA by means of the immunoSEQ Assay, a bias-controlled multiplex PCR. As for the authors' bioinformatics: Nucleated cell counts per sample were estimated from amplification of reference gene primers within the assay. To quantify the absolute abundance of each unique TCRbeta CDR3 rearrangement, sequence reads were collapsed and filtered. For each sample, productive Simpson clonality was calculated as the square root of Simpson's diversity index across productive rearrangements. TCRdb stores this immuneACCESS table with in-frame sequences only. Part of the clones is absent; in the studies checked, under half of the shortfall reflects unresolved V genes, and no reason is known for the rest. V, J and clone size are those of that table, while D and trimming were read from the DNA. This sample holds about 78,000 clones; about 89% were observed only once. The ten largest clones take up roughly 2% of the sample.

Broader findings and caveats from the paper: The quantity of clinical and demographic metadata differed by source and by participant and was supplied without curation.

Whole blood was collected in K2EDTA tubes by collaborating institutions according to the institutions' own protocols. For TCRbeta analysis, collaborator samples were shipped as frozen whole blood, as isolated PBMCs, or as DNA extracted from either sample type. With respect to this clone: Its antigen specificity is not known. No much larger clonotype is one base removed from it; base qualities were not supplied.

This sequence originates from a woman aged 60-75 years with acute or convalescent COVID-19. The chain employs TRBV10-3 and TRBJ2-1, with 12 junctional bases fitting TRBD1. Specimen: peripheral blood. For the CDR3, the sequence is CAISSPPGQGALDHEQFF. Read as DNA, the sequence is TGTGCCATCAGCTCGCCCCCGGGACAGGGGGCTTTGGATCATGAGCAGTTCTTC.